The entry below gives a single TCR beta chain sequence along with its context. Its antigen is unidentified. TCRdb re-called the 5' RACE reads with MiXCR, one entry per CDR3 protein. The sample holds hundreds of thousands of distinct CDR3 sequences, around 13% seen once. The CDR3 consists of 15 residues. With 3 bases removed from V and 4 bases from J, the gap between germline ends came to 15 bases. Looked up from germline, CDR1 is LGHDT and CDR2 is YNNKEL (reference sequence). The sample is drawn from a study of T-cell memory formation after mild COVID-19. Whole-study findings and limits: Clones contracting day 15 to 85 were balanced CD4/CD8; later expanders leaned CD4+.

The receptor was isolated from a man in his late teens or twenties who had mild COVID-19 (a few samples of this study predate the infection). Cell type and time point are not known. The chain joins TRBV3-1 to TRBJ2-5, with a possible D match to TRBD1 (6 bases). The sample comprised PBMCs or a T cell subset sorted from them (not recorded which). The CDR3 is CASSQRDTWGETQYF. In DNA, the CDR3 is TGTGCCAGCAGCCAGAGGGACACTTGGGGAGAGACCCAGTACTTC.